The 21 T cell receptor beta chains listed next were all sequenced from one sample in a study of cytomegalovirus exposure and HLA in healthy donors. TCRdb keeps only in-frame clones here, not all; method: immunoSEQ multiplex PCR. Here the sample spans 90,000 to 150,000 clones, around 85% being singletons. Sequencing was performed on PBMCs. The source of these receptors is a man between 18 and 35 years old in good health and CMV-seropositive.

The V call is TRBV2, the J call TRBJ1-2; tentatively, D is TRBD1 (6 bases). V shed 3 bases and J shed 3 bases, with 14 bases lying between them. Germline loops: CDR1 SNHLY, CDR2 FYNNEI. The CDR3 has 15 residues. CDR3 DNA: TGTGCCAGCAGTGAGGGGGCAGGGAGGGACTATGGCTACACCTTC. This encodes CASSEGAGRDYGYTF. Filled out from reference TRBV2 and TRBJ1-2, the complete variable domain reads EPEVTQTPSHQVTQMGQEVILRCVPISNHLYFYWYRQILGQKVEFLVSFYNNEISEKSEIFDDQFSVERPDGSNFTLKIRSTKLEDSAMYFCASSEGAGRDYGYTFGSGTRLTVV.

The chain combines TRBV19 with TRBJ1-5; 8 bases are a match to TRBD1. The V segment lost 3 bases and the J segment 5 bases; nucleotides outside the gene matches: 6. Germline loops: CDR1 LNHDA, CDR2 SQIVND (reference sequence). The CDR3 covers 15 residues. DNA for the CDR3: TGTGCCAGTAGTATTTGGACAGGGAACGATCAGCCCCAGCATTTT. Translating it yields CASSIWTGNDQPQHF.

The chain is built from TRBV27 and TRBJ1-6, with D tentatively TRBD1 (5 bases). Trimming cost V 6 bases and J 1 base, with 16 bases left between them. Germline V gives CDR1 MNHEY, CDR2 SMNVEV (reference sequence). This CDR3 is 17 amino acids long. CDR3 protein: CASRTLQGTSYNSPLHF. In DNA, the CDR3 is TGTGCCAGCAGAACACTCCAGGGTACGTCCTATAATTCACCCCTCCACTTT.

V and J are TRBV11-3 and TRBJ2-2, with D tentatively TRBD2 (6 bases). The V end lost 1 base, the J end lost 5 bases, and 11 bases lay between the germline ends. Germline lookup yields CDR1 SGHNT and CDR2 YENEEA. This CDR3 spans 15 amino acids. CDR3 nucleotides: TGTGCCAGCAGCTTAGGGAGGGGATGGACCGGGGAGCTGTTTTTT. Protein: CASSLGRGWTGELFF.

Only one count was recorded for this clone. CDR3: CAWQRQGLFF. The DNA of the CDR3 is TGTGCCTGGCAAAGACAGGGATTGTTCTTC. The V call is TRBV30, the J call TRBJ2-1; 7 bases agree with TRBD1. The CDR3 extends over 10 amino acids. Per the germline V gene, CDR1 is GTSNPN and CDR2 is SVGIG (reference sequence). The trim removed 5 bases at V and 15 bases at J, leaving 7 bases unmatched.

V and J are TRBV27 and TRBJ2-7, with 9 bases identical to TRBD2. V lost 2 bases and J lost 3; bases outside the gene matches: 5. Germline CDR1 MNHEY, CDR2 SMNVEV (reference sequence). This CDR3 is 15 amino acids long. CDR3 DNA: TGTGCCAGCAGTTTAACCAGCGGGGGGCTCTACGAGCAGTACTTC. Translated, it gives CASSLTSGGLYEQYF.

This clone was detected once. The chain uses TRBV5-1 and TRBJ2-1; maybe TRBD2 (7 bases). Per the germline V gene, CDR1 is SGHRS and CDR2 is YFSETQ. The CDR3 runs to 15 residues. V was cut by 7 bases and J by 2 bases, with 16 bases left in between. CDR3 sequence reads: CASGLWGGAYNEQFF. The CDR3 region has the DNA TGCGCCAGCGGCCTTTGGGGGGGCGCCTACAATGAGCAGTTCTTC. The full variable domain, with the rest looked up from reference TRBV5-1 and TRBJ2-1, is KAGVTQTPRYLIKTRGQQVTLSCSPISGHRSVSWYQQTPGQGLQFLFEYFSETQRNKGNFPGRFSGRQFSNSRSEMNVSTLELGDSALYLCASGLWGGAYNEQFFGPGTRLTVL.

The CDR3 nucleotides read TGTGCCAGCACTTACAAGTACGAGCAGTACTTC. Encoded protein: CASTYKYEQYF. This chain connects TRBV2 to TRBJ2-7; D gene uncertain. Per germline, CDR1 SNHLY and CDR2 FYNNEI. The CDR3 loop spans 11 amino acids. Between the trimmed V and J ends, which lost 7 bases and 4 bases, there was a span of 8 bases.

This clone was observed a handful of times. The chain carries TRBV2 and TRBJ1-2; 10 bases map to TRBD1. The CDR3 extends over 13 amino acids. The germline CDR1 and CDR2 sequences are SNHLY and FYNNEI. V was clipped by 4 bases and J by 9 bases; unmatched bases: 5. As DNA, the CDR3 is TGTGCCAGCAGTGTGAGGGGACAGGGGCGCTACACCTTC. Its protein is CASSVRGQGRYTF.

The V gene is TRBV11-2, the J gene TRBJ2-3, with a possible D match to TRBD1 (5 bases). Germline CDR1 and CDR2: SGHAT and FQNNGV. This CDR3 is built from 14 residues. V was clipped by 6 bases and J by 2 bases, with 12 bases between them. The CDR3 DNA sequence: TGTGCCAGCAGTATGACAGCTAACACAGATACGCAGTATTTT. Translated: CASSMTANTDTQYF.

There are a few counts of this clone. The chain recombines TRBV28 with TRBJ1-5; D ambiguous. This CDR3 has 13 amino acids. The germline CDR1 and CDR2 sequences are MDHEN and SYDVKM. Trimming removed 6 bases at V and 15 bases at J, with 21 bases between. The CDR3 DNA reads TGTGCCAGCAGCAGACCGCGGACCGCAGGAGGGCATTTT. This codes for CASSRPRTAGGHF.

The rearrangement uses TRBV9 and TRBJ1-2, with D possibly matching TRBD1 (5 bases). V dropped 0 bases and J dropped 6 bases, with 12 bases sitting between them. The V gene's germline CDR1 is SGDLS and CDR2 YYNGEE. The CDR3 has 14 amino acids. CDR3 protein: CASSVGEGRDGYTF. The CDR3 DNA follows: TGTGCCAGCAGCGTAGGAGAGGGGAGGGATGGCTACACCTTC. The full variable domain, rest sourced from reference TRBV9 and TRBJ1-2, is DSGVTQTPKHLITATGQRVTLRCSPRSGDLSVYWYQQSLDQGLQFLIQYYNGEERAKGNILERFSAQQFPDLHSELNLSSLELGDSALYFCASSVGEGRDGYTFGSGTRLTVV.

This sequence joins TRBV6-5 and TRBJ1-2; TRBD1 is a possible D gene (6 bases). V gave up 6 bases and J gave up 4 bases, with 18 bases separating them. The CDR3 has 15 amino acids. The germline V gene encodes CDR1 MNHEY and CDR2 SVGAGI. The CDR3 DNA reads TGTGCCAGCAGGAAACAGGGAGATCGTGTCTATGGCTACACCTTC. Its protein product is CASRKQGDRVYGYTF.

V gene TRBV18 combines with J gene TRBJ2-7; D is unresolved. The germline V gene encodes CDR1 KGHSH and CDR2 LQKENI. Trimming took off 3 bases at V and 2 bases at J, with 17 bases between the two ends. CDR3 length: 16 residues. CDR3 nucleotide sequence: TGTGCCAGCTCACCTAACAGTCCAACGCCGCCCTACGAGCAGTACTTC. This sequence encodes CASSPNSPTPPYEQYF.

This clone was recorded a few times. The V gene is TRBV6-6, the J gene TRBJ1-4; maybe TRBD1 (5 bases). This CDR3 region has 15 residues. V was shortened by 2 bases and J by 13 bases, with 20 bases between the two germline ends. Germline V gene lookup returns CDR1 MNHNY and CDR2 SVGAGI (reference sequence). In DNA form, the CDR3 reads TGTGCCAGCAGTTACACCCAGGGCCTAGAGTCCCGACTGTTTTTT. It codes for CASSYTQGLESRLFF.

This rearrangement joins TRBV18 to TRBJ1-2; no clear D. V lost 6 bases and J 6 bases, leaving 11 bases between the germline ends. The CDR3 runs 12 residues. Germline V lookup: CDR1 KGHSH, CDR2 LQKENI. In nucleotides, the CDR3 is TGTGCCAGCTCCCCAAGGAGGGATGGCTACACCTTC. Its protein product is CASSPRRDGYTF.

CDR3 loop: CASSKAARGLYEQYF. For the CDR3, the DNA is TGCGCCAGCTCCAAAGCGGCGAGGGGGCTCTACGAGCAGTACTTC. The chain employs TRBV4-1 and TRBJ2-7; 7 bases fit TRBD1. The CDR3 is made up of 15 amino acids. V shed 8 bases and J 3 bases; nucleotides not matched to a gene: 13. The germline CDR1 and CDR2 sequences are MGHRA and YSYEKL.

This clone is a singleton in its sample. This chain connects TRBV9 to TRBJ2-7; 9 positions match TRBD2. With V trimmed by 3 bases and J by 2 bases, 6 bases remained unmatched. The CDR3 is 15 residues long. Germline V gene data show CDR1 as SGDLS and CDR2 as YYNGEE. DNA for the CDR3: TGTGCCAGCAGCGAGGGGACTAGCACGACCTACGAGCAGTACTTC. Its protein product is CASSEGTSTTYEQYF.

J is TRBJ2-2 and V is TRBV19, with TRBD1 as a possible D gene (5 bases). The germline V and J ends were trimmed by 7 bases and 6 bases, with 12 bases remaining between them. Looked up from germline, CDR1 is LNHDA and CDR2 is SQIVND (reference sequence). CDR3 length: 13 amino acids. The CDR3 DNA reads TGTGCCAGTAAAGTAGGGGCCTCCGGGGAGCTGTTTTTT. The encoded protein is CASKVGASGELFF. The whole variable domain, remainder taken from reference TRBV19 and TRBJ2-2, is DGGITQSPKYLFRKEGQNVTLSCEQNLNHDAMYWYRQDPGQGLRLIYYSQIVNDFQKGDIAEGYSVSREKKESFPLTVTSAQKNPTAFYLCASKVGASGELFFGEGSRLTVL.

The chain combines TRBV28 with TRBJ2-7; 8 nucleotides line up with TRBD2. From germline, CDR1 is MDHEN and CDR2 SYDVKM. The CDR3 runs to 14 residues. The junction had 3 bases not matched to a gene; V was cut back by 3 bases and J by 2 bases. The CDR3 nucleotides read TGTGCCAGCAGTTTTTTAGCGGGGACCTACGAGCAGTACTTC. Protein sequence: CASSFLAGTYEQYF.

The chain has TRBV18 and TRBJ1-1; no definite D call. Trimming removed 2 bases from V and 1 base from J, with 11 bases in between. CDR1 KGHSH and CDR2 LQKENI come from the germline V gene. The CDR3 is made up of 15 amino acids. The chain's CDR3 is CASSPRLGENTEAFF. DNA of the CDR3: TGTGCCAGCTCACCAAGGCTCGGAGAGAACACTGAAGCTTTCTTT.